This passage covers 23 T cell receptor beta chains from one sample sequenced in a study of control samples from healthy donors and cancer patients (dated by TCRdb to about 2020). Library preparation used the immunoSEQ multiplex PCR assay. This is the immuneACCESS table as TCRdb keeps it, with only in-frame sequences that have V and J called. A part of the clones is gone; compared with another copy, unresolved V genes explain less than half, and the rest is unexplained. A total of 150,000 or so clones appear in this sample, roughly 94% of them only once. 13% of the sample comes from the top ten. The specimen was blood. These receptors originate from a man aged 35 to 55 in good health.

The rearrangement joins TRBV19 to TRBJ2-6; D gene unclear. The CDR3 is 15 amino acids. The V and J ends lost 3 bases and 4 bases respectively, with 10 bases between them. In germline, CDR1 is LNHDA, CDR2 SQIVND (reference sequence). The CDR3 DNA reads TGTGCCAGTAGTATTGTCCTCGCAGGGGCCAACGTCCTGACTTTC. The encoded protein is CASSIVLAGANVLTF.

The CDR3 nucleotides are TGTGCCACCAGCAGAGAGCAGAGCAATCAGCCCCAGCATTTT. Its translation: CATSREQSNQPQHF. V and J are TRBV15 and TRBJ1-5; no definite D call. Trimming cost V 0 bases and J 1 base, with 4 bases left between them. This CDR3 has 14 amino acids. Germline CDR1 and CDR2: LNHNV and YYDKDF (reference sequence).

This chain joins TRBV11-2 and TRBJ1-6; D gene unclear. Trimming shortened V by 0 bases and J by 7 bases, and 16 bases separated the two germline ends. Looked up from germline, CDR1 is SGHAT and CDR2 is FQNNGV. This CDR3 has 17 residues. In nucleotides, the CDR3 is TGTGCCAGCAGCTTAGATAACACGGGAGGTGGGAATTCACCCCTCCACTTT. Protein sequence: CASSLDNTGGGNSPLHF.

The count of this clone is one. DNA of the CDR3: TGTGCCAGCAGCTTGCTAGGAGGCCGGGGCTACACCTTC. Translating it yields CASSLLGGRGYTF. The chain has TRBV5-4 and TRBJ1-2, with D unresolved. Germline V CDR1 and CDR2: SGHNT, YYREEE (reference sequence). This CDR3 contains 13 residues. Trimming removed 1 base at V and 8 bases at J, with 12 bases between.

This clone was recorded only once. The rearrangement uses TRBV19 and TRBJ2-7; TRBD2 agrees at 7 bases. This CDR3 has 14 amino acids. The V and J ends lost 5 bases and 7 bases, in that order; junction bases with no gene match: 11. Germline V lookup: CDR1 LNHDA, CDR2 SQIVND (reference sequence). CDR3 loop: CASSGLAASWEQYF. DNA of the CDR3: TGTGCCAGTAGTGGGCTAGCGGCCTCCTGGGAGCAGTACTTC.

V usage is TRBV5-1 and J usage is TRBJ2-2, with D hard to call. This CDR3 has 14 amino acids. V was clipped by 4 bases and J by 1 base, with 8 bases between them. Germline lookup yields CDR1 SGHRS and CDR2 YFSETQ. The CDR3 region has the DNA TGCGCCAGCAGCCGAAACGAGAACACCGGGGAGCTGTTTTTT. Translating it yields CASSRNENTGELFF.

This clone has only a few counts. The genes are TRBV9 and TRBJ1-4, with D perhaps matching TRBD1 (6 bases). V lost 3 bases to trimming and J lost 3 bases, with 9 bases between them. The CDR3 is made up of 14 amino acids. Germline CDR1 SGDLS, CDR2 YYNGEE. The CDR3 here is CASSGPGANEKLFF. CDR3 coding DNA: TGTGCCAGCAGCGGCCCAGGGGCTAATGAAAAACTGTTTTTT.

The gene calls are TRBV5-1 and TRBJ2-2; 7 bases match TRBD2. The CDR3 is 16 residues long. Germline CDR1 and CDR2: SGHRS and YFSETQ. J lost 0 bases, V lost 4 bases, and 6 bases had no gene match. Written as DNA, the CDR3 is TGCGCCAGCAGCCCCTTTGCGGGAGCGAACACCGGGGAGCTGTTTTTT. Residues: CASSPFAGANTGELFF.

The chain carries TRBV5-1 and TRBJ2-1, with TRBD2 identical over 9 bases. The CDR3 loop spans 14 amino acids. CDR1 and CDR2 from the germline V gene are SGHRS and YFSETQ. V was clipped by 2 bases and J by 8 bases; unmatched bases: 5. CDR3 nucleotides: TGCGCCAGCAGCTTTAGCGGGAGTGCCCATGAGCAGTTCTTC. Amino acids: CASSFSGSAHEQFF.

The sample holds one count of this clone. CDR3 in amino acids: CASSAGNSPLHF. The CDR3 DNA follows: TGTGCCAGCAGCGCTGGGAATTCACCCCTCCACTTT. The chain joins TRBV6-5 to TRBJ1-6; no firm D call. Germline values: CDR1 MNHEY, CDR2 SVGAGI. CDR3 size: 12 residues. The V gene lost 6 bases and the J gene lost 7 bases, with 7 bases spanning the gap.

This chain links TRBV18 with TRBJ1-1; no clear D gene. This CDR3 is 14 amino acids long. Between the trimmed V and J ends, which lost 3 bases and 0 bases, there was a span of 8 bases. Germline assignment: CDR1 KGHSH and CDR2 LQKENI. CDR3 amino acids: CASSPPTVNTEAFF. In DNA form, the CDR3 reads TGTGCCAGCTCACCTCCCACAGTGAACACTGAAGCTTTCTTT.

The count of this clone is one. CDR3 coding DNA: TGCAGCGTTTTGCGGGAGACCTATGGCTACACCTTC. Protein product: CSVLRETYGYTF. V usage is TRBV29-1 and J usage is TRBJ1-2; no definite D call. The CDR3 has 12 residues. Germline values: CDR1 SQVTM, CDR2 ANQGSEA. Trimming left V 5 bases short and J 4 bases short, with 11 bases between.

J is TRBJ2-7 and V is TRBV6-5; 12 bases align to TRBD1. The V and J ends lost 5 bases and 4 bases, in that order; junction bases with no gene match: 3. CDR3 length: 14 amino acids. Germline V lookup: CDR1 MNHEY, CDR2 SVGAGI. The CDR3 region is CASSRDRGQYEQYF. As DNA, the CDR3 is TGTGCCAGCAGTAGGGACAGGGGGCAGTACGAGCAGTACTTC.

DNA for the CDR3: TGTGCCAGCAGTTCCCCCGGGGAGCGTAACTCCTACGAGCAGTACTTC. This sequence encodes CASSSPGERNSYEQYF. The J gene is TRBJ2-7, the V gene TRBV6-5; weak D call: TRBD2 (5 bases). The CDR3 length is 16 residues. Trimming pared 4 bases from V and 0 bases from J, leaving 16 bases between. Germline V gene lookup returns CDR1 MNHEY and CDR2 SVGAGI.

V is TRBV10-3 and J is TRBJ1-1; 7 positions match TRBD1. CDR3 length equals 14 residues. The V gene end was trimmed by 0 bases and the J gene end by 5 bases; junction bases not matched to a gene: 3. Germline CDR1 and CDR2: ENHRY and SYGVKD. CDR3 bases: TGTGCCATCAGTGAGTCAACAGGGGCGACTGAAGCTTTCTTT. Amino acids: CAISESTGATEAFF.

This clone turned up a few times. The chain is built from TRBV6-5 and TRBJ2-2; 7 bases match TRBD2. The CDR3 has 15 amino acids. After removal of 6 bases from V and 5 bases from J, the junction contained 9 bases not matched to a gene. Germline CDR1 MNHEY, CDR2 SVGAGI. The CDR3: CASRLLAFETGELFF. DNA for the CDR3: TGTGCCAGCAGGCTACTAGCGTTCGAGACCGGGGAGCTGTTTTTT.

The CDR3 nucleotides read TGTGCCAGCAGTTCAAATTCACCAGAGTACTTC. This encodes CASSSNSPEYF. The chain joins TRBV6-2 or TRBV6-3 to TRBJ2-7, with D unclear. Germline-derived CDR1 and CDR2 are MNHEY and SVGEGT. This CDR3 comprises 11 residues. V was cut by 4 bases and J by 11 bases, with 12 bases left in between.

The rearrangement uses TRBV9 and TRBJ1-1; 11 bases fit TRBD1. Trimming cost V 4 bases and J 5 bases; bases outside gene matches: 4. The CDR3 contains 14 residues. Germline V lookup: CDR1 SGDLS, CDR2 YYNGEE. The CDR3 protein is CASSLGQGGTEAFF. The CDR3 DNA reads TGTGCCAGCAGCCTGGGACAGGGGGGGACTGAAGCTTTCTTT. The whole variable domain, remainder taken from reference TRBV9 and TRBJ1-1, is DSGVTQTPKHLITATGQRVTLRCSPRSGDLSVYWYQQSLDQGLQFLIQYYNGEERAKGNILERFSAQQFPDLHSELNLSSLELGDSALYFCASSLGQGGTEAFFGQGTRLTVV.

The rearrangement links TRBV7-2 to TRBJ1-2; D gene ambiguous. CDR1 SGHTA and CDR2 FQGNSA come from the germline V gene. The CDR3 loop spans 12 amino acids. The V end was cut by 6 bases, the J end by 0 bases, with 5 bases between. This CDR3 is CASSRANYGYTF. The CDR3 DNA reads TGTGCCAGCAGTCGAGCTAACTATGGCTACACCTTC.

The chain couples TRBV11-2 to TRBJ2-7, with D possibly matching TRBD1 (5 bases). CDR1 SGHAT and CDR2 FQNNGV come from the germline V gene. Trimming left V 4 bases short and J 2 bases short, with 12 bases between. The CDR3 extends over 14 amino acids. The CDR3 protein is CASSSWTPPYEQYF. DNA of the CDR3: TGTGCCAGCAGCTCTTGGACACCACCCTACGAGCAGTACTTC.

This chain connects TRBV2 to TRBJ1-4; no reliable D call. The CDR3 spans 12 residues. V was trimmed by 4 bases and J by 5 bases, leaving 5 bases between them. Germline CDR1 is SNHLY and CDR2 is FYNNEI. The CDR3 sequence: CASSVQNEKLFF. The CDR3 region has the DNA TGTGCCAGCAGTGTCCAGAATGAAAAACTGTTTTTT. Full variable domain (rest looked up from reference TRBV2 and TRBJ1-4): EPEVTQTPSHQVTQMGQEVILRCVPISNHLYFYWYRQILGQKVEFLVSFYNNEISEKSEIFDDQFSVERPDGSNFTLKIRSTKLEDSAMYFCASSVQNEKLFFGSGTQLSVL.

The chain couples TRBV6-5 to TRBJ1-2, with D unclear. Germline V CDR1 and CDR2: MNHEY, SVGAGI. This CDR3 is built from 13 residues. Trimming shortened V by 5 bases and J by 3 bases, and 10 bases separated the two germline ends. CDR3 sequence reads: CASSPLGYYGYTF. In DNA form, the CDR3 reads TGTGCCAGCAGTCCTCTCGGATACTATGGCTACACCTTC.

The chain carries TRBV14 and TRBJ1-1; D gene unclear. The CDR3 loop spans 15 amino acids. The ends were cut back, 1 base at V and 2 bases at J, with 11 bases in the middle. Germline V gene sequence: CDR1 SGHDN, CDR2 FVKESK. The CDR3 DNA reads TGTGCCAGCAGCCAAGTTTCAAGTGGCAACACTGAAGCTTTCTTT. This codes for CASSQVSSGNTEAFF.